The rows below give T cell receptor beta chains drawn from one sample of a study of cytomegalovirus exposure and HLA in healthy donors. The assay was immunoSEQ multiplex PCR, and TCRdb's table has in-frame clones only and misses some. The sample shows under 85,000 clones, roughly 77% of them seen only once. The sequenced sample was PBMCs. Every receptor here comes from a woman aged 25-40 years in good health and CMV-seronegative. CDR3s include the opening cysteine and the closing phenylalanine or tryptophan. D genes are given only for firm matches. Size is omitted from some rows. Given values are once, few, many or a class for expanded clones.

TRBV29-1,TRBJ1-2,few,TRBD1,CSVGRDRDGPYGGYTF,TGCAGCGTCGGAAGGGACAGGGATGGTCCTTATGGTGGCTACACCTTC
TRBV10-2,TRBJ2-5,few,NA,CASGLDSRTETQYF,TGCGCCAGCGGGCTGGACAGTCGAACGGAGACCCAGTACTTC
TRBV6-1,TRBJ1-4,NA,NA,CASSGQVREKLFF,TGTGCCAGCAGTGGACAGGTTAGGGAAAAACTGTTTTTT
TRBV28,TRBJ1-4,NA,NA,CATHGEGYEKLFF,TGTGCCACCCATGGGGAGGGGTACGAAAAACTGTTTTTT
TRBV7-8,TRBJ1-5,NA,NA,CASSLNRGNQPQHF,TGTGCCAGCAGCTTAAACAGGGGCAATCAGCCCCAGCATTTT
TRBV4-1,TRBJ2-5,NA,TRBD2,CASSQGGQETQYF,TGCGCCAGCAGCCAGGGGGGGCAAGAGACCCAGTACTTC
TRBV4-3,TRBJ2-7,NA,NA,CASSQEPGDSYEQYF,TGCGCCAGCAGCCAAGAACCGGGAGACTCCTACGAGCAGTACTTC
TRBV7-7,TRBJ1-1,once,NA,CASTSGWGGTEAFF,TGTGCCAGCACCTCCGGGTGGGGCGGCACTGAAGCTTTCTTT
TRBV7-2,TRBJ1-3,NA,NA,CASSPRWQNTIYF,TGTGCCAGCAGCCCCCGCTGGCAAAACACCATATATTTT
TRBV5-1,TRBJ1-5,NA,NA,CASSMEGDQPQHF,TGCGCCAGCAGCATGGAGGGGGATCAGCCCCAGCATTTT
TRBV10-1,TRBJ2-4,few,NA,CASSEQGGNIQYF,TGCGCCAGCAGTGAGCAGGGTGGGAACATTCAGTACTTC
TRBV4-3,TRBJ2-1,NA,TRBD1,CASSQDSPRGLSYNEQFF,TGCGCCAGCAGCCAAGACTCGCCCAGGGGGCTAAGCTACAATGAGCAGTTCTTC
TRBV30,TRBJ2-5,NA,NA,CAWTRGFETQYF,TGTGCCTGGACCAGGGGTTTCGAGACCCAGTACTTC
TRBV4-1,TRBJ2-1,NA,NA,CASSFGPGTQVSYNEQFF,TGCGCCAGCAGCTTCGGTCCCGGGACACAGGTCTCCTACAATGAGCAGTTCTTC
TRBV2,TRBJ1-5,NA,NA,CASSEDRHNQPQHF,TGTGCCAGCAGTGAAGACAGGCACAATCAGCCCCAGCATTTT
TRBV5-1,TRBJ1-6,NA,TRBD1,CASSWTLQGANSPLHF,TGCGCCAGCAGCTGGACATTACAGGGGGCGAATTCACCCCTCCACTTT
TRBV27,TRBJ2-1,NA,NA,CASRPGTNYNEQFF,TGTGCCAGCAGACCCGGGACAAATTACAATGAGCAGTTCTTC
TRBV29-1,TRBJ2-1,NA,NA,CSVAGGPRGVNEQFF,TGCAGCGTTGCAGGCGGGCCCCGCGGGGTTAATGAGCAGTTCTTC
TRBV6-5,TRBJ1-1,NA,NA,CASTLGKGVHTEAFF,TGTGCCAGCACGCTAGGGAAGGGGGTGCACACTGAAGCTTTCTTT
TRBV6-6,TRBJ2-2,NA,NA,CASSPAGPTGELFF,TGTGCCAGCAGCCCCGCAGGGCCCACCGGGGAGCTGTTTTTT
TRBV9,TRBJ2-1,few,NA,CASKAESSSYNEQFF,TGTGCCAGCAAGGCGGAGTCGAGCTCCTACAATGAGCAGTTCTTC
TRBV28,TRBJ1-3,NA,TRBD1,CASSFKGGSRNTIYF,TGTGCCAGCAGTTTCAAAGGGGGCTCGCGAAACACCATATATTTT
TRBV6-1,TRBJ1-5,few,TRBD1,CASNRQGSSQPQHF,TGTGCCAGCAACCGACAGGGGAGCTCTCAGCCCCAGCATTTT
TRBV6-5,TRBJ2-7,NA,TRBD1,CASRDRVNEQYF,TGTGCCAGCCGGGACAGGGTAAACGAGCAGTACTTC
TRBV6-6,TRBJ1-6,NA,TRBD1,CASVRDRARSPLHF,TGTGCCAGCGTACGGGACAGGGCCCGATCACCCCTCCACTTT
TRBV9,TRBJ2-7,NA,NA,CASSVADGGYEQYF,TGTGCCAGCAGCGTAGCGGACGGGGGATACGAGCAGTACTTC
TRBV29-1,TRBJ1-1,few,NA,CSVELRGARRGTEAFF,TGCAGCGTTGAACTGCGGGGGGCGCGACGGGGCACTGAAGCTTTCTTT
TRBV4-1,TRBJ1-4,NA,TRBD1,CASSQDSGTGFPLREKLFF,TGCGCCAGCAGCCAAGACTCCGGGACAGGTTTCCCCCTAAGAGAAAAACTGTTTTTT
TRBV19,TRBJ2-5,NA,NA,CASSTDRQETQYF,TGTGCCAGTAGTACCGACAGGCAAGAGACCCAGTACTTC
TRBV4-1,TRBJ1-2,NA,TRBD1,CASSLGQGQVINYGYTF,TGCGCCAGCAGCCTTGGACAGGGCCAGGTCATTAACTATGGCTACACCTTC